The rows below give T cell receptor beta chains drawn from one sample of a study of blood T cell repertoires in COVID-19. Assay: immunoSEQ multiplex PCR; the TCRdb copy retains only in-frame clones and omits some. The data show 250,000 to 350,000 clones, roughly 86% seen once. The sample taken for sequencing was PBMCs or T cells enriched from blood (not recorded which). These receptors all come from a woman under 30 who had recovered from COVID-19. The CDR3 runs from the conserved cysteine through the conserved F or W. The order of the fields is J gene, clone size, V gene, CDR3 protein. Not every row has a clone size; where given, it reads once, few, many or a size class.

TRBJ2-3 . TRBV27 CASSLTPTGGDTQYF
TRBJ2-1 . TRBV19 CASSGGLAGRANEQFF
TRBJ2-2 . TRBV4-2 CASSHVAGDSTGELFF
TRBJ2-2 . TRBV2 CASRGLGGELFF
TRBJ2-1 . TRBV28 CASSPTSPGFF
TRBJ1-2 . TRBV2 CASSDAGGAGGYTF
TRBJ2-2 few TRBV5-4 CASSSANTGELFF
TRBJ2-7 few TRBV3-1/TRBV3-2 CASSQTPPSGAYEQYF
TRBJ1-5 . TRBV10-3 CAISDSTGNQPQHF
TRBJ2-7 . TRBV7-4 CASSFGGLAAYEQYF
TRBJ1-2 . TRBV28 CASSGTGDNYGYTF
TRBJ2-7 . TRBV27 CASSLSSRWGAYEQYF
TRBJ1-1 . TRBV28 CASSLTFFGEIGAFF
TRBJ2-3 . TRBV7-2 CASSLARYRPTDTQYF